These 10 T cell receptor beta chains were all obtained from the same sample, sequenced in a study of CD8 T cells in ankylosing spondylitis. Via MiXCR, TCRdb re-called the 5' RACE reads, giving one row per CDR3 protein. The repertoire consists of 250,000 or so distinct CDR3 sequences, with roughly a quarter occurring once and the leading ten covering over 0.55%. The specimen sequenced was blood, either unsorted or a sorted T cell fraction (not recorded which). The receptors were sampled from a male donor with ankylosing spondylitis or in good health (not recorded which).

This clonotype was seen repeatedly, ten times or more. The V call is TRBV5-1, the J call TRBJ2-7; D not resolved. Per germline, CDR1 SGHRS and CDR2 YFSETQ. The length of the CDR3 is 14 residues. V was clipped by 0 bases and J by 3 bases, with 10 bases between them. The CDR3 DNA reads TGCGCCAGCAGCTTGGCCGAAGGCGGCTACGAGCAGTACTTC. Encoded protein: CASSLAEGGYEQYF.

In this sample, this clonotype turned up many times. The chain couples TRBV29-1 to TRBJ2-1, with TRBD1 identical over 10 bases. The CDR3 consists of 13 residues. Germline CDR1 and CDR2: SQVTM and ANQGSEA. V was pared by 7 bases and J by 8 bases, with 8 bases of the junction left unmatched. The CDR3 nucleotides are TGCAGCGGAGGAAGGGACAGGGGCTATGAGCAGTTCTTC. This encodes CSGGRDRGYEQFF.

This clonotype was detected a few times. J is TRBJ2-2 and V is TRBV12-3 or TRBV12-4, with 7 bases fitting TRBD1. The CDR3 is 14 amino acids. V shed 7 bases and J 4 bases; nucleotides not matched to a gene: 6. DNA of the CDR3: TGTGCCAGCACCCCGACAGGGTTCACCGGGGAGCTGTTTTTT. Protein sequence: CASTPTGFTGELFF.

The chain uses TRBV5-5 and TRBJ2-1; a weak D match, TRBD1 (6 bases). The CDR3 extends over 14 amino acids. The ends were cut back, 3 bases at V and 7 bases at J, with 14 bases in the middle. Germline loops: CDR1 SGHKS, CDR2 YYEKEE (reference sequence). As DNA, the CDR3 is TGTGCCAGCAGCTCCCGGCAGGGGTGGAATGAGCAGTTCTTC. Translated, it gives CASSSRQGWNEQFF.

The chain links TRBV7-6 to TRBJ2-5; 12 nucleotides match TRBD2. The CDR3 runs to 18 residues. Looked up from germline, CDR1 is SGHVS and CDR2 is FNYEAQ. V was pared by 2 bases and J by 5 bases, with 12 bases of the junction left unmatched. The DNA of the CDR3 is TGTGCCAGCAGCTTAAGAAATTTCGCGACTAGCGGGGGTGAGACCCAGTACTTC. It codes for CASSLRNFATSGGETQYF.

This chain links TRBV29-1 with TRBJ2-1; no reliable D call. V was cut by 4 bases and J by 6 bases, with 7 bases left in between. Per the germline V gene, CDR1 is SQVTM and CDR2 is ANQGSEA. The CDR3 sequence is 11 residues long. For the CDR3, the DNA is TGCAGCGTTGGTAGTTTCAATGAGCAGTTCTTC. Its protein product is CSVGSFNEQFF.

This clonotype was recorded at least ten times. The rearrangement joins TRBV20-1 to TRBJ2-7, with D perhaps being TRBD1 or TRBD2 (5 bases each). Germline loops: CDR1 DFQATT, CDR2 SNEGSKA (reference sequence). Trimming removed 6 bases from V and 1 base from J, with 10 bases in between. The CDR3 is 12 residues long. DNA for the CDR3: TGCAGTGCCACCGAGGGGTCCTACGAGCAGTACTTC. This sequence encodes CSATEGSYEQYF.

The chain joins TRBV10-1 to TRBJ2-1; 11 bases fit TRBD2. The germline V gene has CDR1 WNHNN and CDR2 SYGVQD (reference sequence). V shed 4 bases and J 6 bases; nucleotides not matched to a gene: 5. The CDR3 consists of 15 residues. CDR3 loop: CASSVAGGTFNEQFF. CDR3 DNA sequence: TGCGCCAGCAGTGTAGCGGGGGGGACTTTCAATGAGCAGTTCTTC.

The V call is TRBV2, the J call TRBJ2-1, with D possibly TRBD1 on 6 matching bases. The V and J ends lost 1 base and 2 bases respectively, with 9 bases between them. Per the germline V gene, CDR1 is SNHLY and CDR2 is FYNNEI. This CDR3 contains 15 residues. CDR3 sequence: CASSEDGQTYNEQFF. The CDR3 DNA reads as TGTGCCAGCAGTGAAGACGGACAGACCTACAATGAGCAGTTCTTC.

The rearrangement links TRBV7-9 to TRBJ1-1, with D perhaps matching TRBD1 (6 bases). CDR3 size: 19 residues. Germline V gene lookup returns CDR1 SEHNR and CDR2 FQNEAQ (reference sequence). V was shortened by 4 bases and J by 0 bases, with 24 bases between the two germline ends. CDR3 protein: CASSSPRLGRRGLNTEAFF. The CDR3 nucleotides read TGTGCCAGCAGCTCACCCAGGTTAGGACGCAGGGGCTTGAACACTGAAGCTTTCTTT. Using reference TRBV7-9 and TRBJ1-1 for the parts outside the CDR3, the full variable domain is DTGVSQNPRHKITKRGQNVTFRCDPISEHNRLYWYRQTLGQGPEFLTYFQNEAQLEKSRLLSDRFSAERPKGSFSTLEIQRTEQGDSAMYLCASSSPRLGRRGLNTEAFFGQGTRLTVV.